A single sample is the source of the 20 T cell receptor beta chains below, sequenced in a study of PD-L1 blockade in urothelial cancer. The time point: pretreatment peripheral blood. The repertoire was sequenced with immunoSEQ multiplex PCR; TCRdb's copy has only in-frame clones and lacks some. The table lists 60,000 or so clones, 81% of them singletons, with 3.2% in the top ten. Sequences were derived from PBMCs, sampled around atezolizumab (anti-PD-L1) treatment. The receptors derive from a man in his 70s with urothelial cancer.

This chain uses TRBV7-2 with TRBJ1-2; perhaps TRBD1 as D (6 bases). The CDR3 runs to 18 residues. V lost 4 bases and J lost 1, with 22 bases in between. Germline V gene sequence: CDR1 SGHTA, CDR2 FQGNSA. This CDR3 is CASSSFAIGQPSNYGYTF. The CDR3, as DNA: TGTGCCAGCAGCTCTTTTGCCATCGGACAGCCTAGTAACTATGGCTACACCTTC.

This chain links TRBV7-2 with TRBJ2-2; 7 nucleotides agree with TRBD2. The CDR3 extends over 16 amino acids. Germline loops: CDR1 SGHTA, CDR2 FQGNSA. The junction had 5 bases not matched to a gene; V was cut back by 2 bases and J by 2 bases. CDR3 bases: TGTGCCAGCAGCTTACGGGGAGGGTTAAACACCGGGGAGCTGTTTTTT. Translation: CASSLRGGLNTGELFF.

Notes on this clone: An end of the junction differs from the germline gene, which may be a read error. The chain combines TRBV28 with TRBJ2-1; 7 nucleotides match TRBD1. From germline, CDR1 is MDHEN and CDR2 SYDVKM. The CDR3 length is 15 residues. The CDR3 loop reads CASSSGTARGNERFF. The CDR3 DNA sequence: TGTGCCAGCAGTTCCGGGACAGCTAGGGGCAATGAGCGGTTCTTC. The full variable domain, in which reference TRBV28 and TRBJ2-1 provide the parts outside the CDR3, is DVKVTQSSRYLVKRTGEKVFLECVQDMDHENMFWYRQDPGLGLRLIYFSYDVKMKEKGDIPEGYSVSREKKERFSLILESASTNQTSMYLCASSSGTARGNERFFGPGTRLTVL.

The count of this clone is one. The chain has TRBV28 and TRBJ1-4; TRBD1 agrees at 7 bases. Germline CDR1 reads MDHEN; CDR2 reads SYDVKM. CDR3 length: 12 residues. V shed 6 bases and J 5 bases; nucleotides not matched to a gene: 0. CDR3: CASRTGNEKLFF. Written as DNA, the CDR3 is TGTGCCAGCAGGACAGGGAATGAAAAACTGTTTTTT.

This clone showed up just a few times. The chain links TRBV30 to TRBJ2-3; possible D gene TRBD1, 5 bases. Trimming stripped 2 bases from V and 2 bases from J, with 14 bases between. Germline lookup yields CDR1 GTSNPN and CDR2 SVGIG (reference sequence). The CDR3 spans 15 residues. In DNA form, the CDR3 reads TGTGCCTGGAGTACAAAATTAGGGGTCACAGATACGCAGTATTTT. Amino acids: CAWSTKLGVTDTQYF.

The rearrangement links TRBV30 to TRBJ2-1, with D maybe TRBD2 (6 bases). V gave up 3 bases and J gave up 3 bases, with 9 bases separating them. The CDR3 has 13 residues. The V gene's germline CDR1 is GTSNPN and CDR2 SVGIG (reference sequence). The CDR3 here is CAWRPTSYNEQFF. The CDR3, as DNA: TGTGCCTGGAGGCCGACTAGCTACAATGAGCAGTTCTTC.

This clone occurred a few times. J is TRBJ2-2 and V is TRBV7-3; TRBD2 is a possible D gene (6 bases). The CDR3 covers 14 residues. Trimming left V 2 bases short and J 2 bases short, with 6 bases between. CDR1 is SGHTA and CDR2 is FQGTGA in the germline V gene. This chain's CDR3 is CASSLAGNTGELFF. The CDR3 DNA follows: TGTGCCAGCAGCTTAGCGGGAAACACCGGGGAGCTGTTTTTT.

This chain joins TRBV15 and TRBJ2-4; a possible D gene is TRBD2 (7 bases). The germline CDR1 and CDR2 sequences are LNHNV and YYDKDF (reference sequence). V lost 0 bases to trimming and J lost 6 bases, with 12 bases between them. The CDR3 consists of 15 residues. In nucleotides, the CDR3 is TGTGCCACCAGCAGAGACAGGGGAGGGCCAAACATTCAGTACTTC. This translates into CATSRDRGGPNIQYF. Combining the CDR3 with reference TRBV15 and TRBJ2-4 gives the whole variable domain DAMVIQNPRYQVTQFGKPVTLSCSQTLNHNVMYWYQQKSSQAPKLLFHYYDKDFNNEADTPDNFQSRRPNTSFCFLDIRSPGLGDTAMYLCATSRDRGGPNIQYFGAGTRLSVL.

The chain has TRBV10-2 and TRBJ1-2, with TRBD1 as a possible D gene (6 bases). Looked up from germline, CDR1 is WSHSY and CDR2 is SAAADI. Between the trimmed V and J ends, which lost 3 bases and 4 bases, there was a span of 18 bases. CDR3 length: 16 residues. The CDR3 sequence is CASSDWGLRSAYGYTF. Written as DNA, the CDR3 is TGCGCCAGCAGTGATTGGGGGCTGAGGTCCGCCTATGGCTACACCTTC.

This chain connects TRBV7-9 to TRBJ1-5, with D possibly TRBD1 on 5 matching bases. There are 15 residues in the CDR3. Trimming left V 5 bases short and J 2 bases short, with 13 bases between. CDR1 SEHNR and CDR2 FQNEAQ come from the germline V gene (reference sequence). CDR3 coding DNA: TGTGCCAGCAGCGCCCGGGGGGGACGCAATCAGCCCCAGCATTTT. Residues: CASSARGGRNQPQHF.

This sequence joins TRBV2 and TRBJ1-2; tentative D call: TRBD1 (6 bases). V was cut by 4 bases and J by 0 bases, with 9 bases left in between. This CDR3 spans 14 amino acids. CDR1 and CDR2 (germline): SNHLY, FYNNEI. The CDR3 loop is CASSVGTPNYGYTF. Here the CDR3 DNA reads TGTGCCAGCAGTGTCGGGACACCTAACTATGGCTACACCTTC.

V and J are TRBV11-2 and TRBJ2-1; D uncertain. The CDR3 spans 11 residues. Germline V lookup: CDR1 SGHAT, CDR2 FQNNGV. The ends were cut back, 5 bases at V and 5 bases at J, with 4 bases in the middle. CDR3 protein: CASSENNEQFF. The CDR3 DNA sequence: TGTGCCAGCAGCGAGAACAATGAGCAGTTCTTC.

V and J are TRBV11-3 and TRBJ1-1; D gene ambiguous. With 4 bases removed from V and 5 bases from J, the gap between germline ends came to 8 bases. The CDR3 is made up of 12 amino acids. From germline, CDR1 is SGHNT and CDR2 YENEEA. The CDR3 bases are TGTGCCAGCAGCTCGACCGGGACTGAAGCTTTCTTT. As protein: CASSSTGTEAFF.

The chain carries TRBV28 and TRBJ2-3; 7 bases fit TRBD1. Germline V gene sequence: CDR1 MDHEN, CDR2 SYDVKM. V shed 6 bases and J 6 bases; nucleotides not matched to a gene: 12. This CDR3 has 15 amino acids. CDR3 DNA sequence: TGTGCCAGCAGCCTGACAGGGAGATGGAGGGATACGCAGTATTTT. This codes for CASSLTGRWRDTQYF.

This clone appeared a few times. For the CDR3, the DNA is TGTGCCAGCAGTCCGTCCCCCCGACTAGCGGGAGAGTGGTTTGAGCAGTTCTTC. It yields the protein CASSPSPRLAGEWFEQFF. V usage is TRBV28 and J usage is TRBJ2-1; TRBD2 aligns across 12 bases. CDR3 size: 18 residues. The germline V gene encodes CDR1 MDHEN and CDR2 SYDVKM. V lost 5 bases to trimming and J lost 9 bases; unmatched junction nucleotides: 17. The entire variable domain, with the rest obtained from reference TRBV28 and TRBJ2-1, is as follows: DVKVTQSSRYLVKRTGEKVFLECVQDMDHENMFWYRQDPGLGLRLIYFSYDVKMKEKGDIPEGYSVSREKKERFSLILESASTNQTSMYLCASSPSPRLAGEWFEQFFGPGTRLTVL.

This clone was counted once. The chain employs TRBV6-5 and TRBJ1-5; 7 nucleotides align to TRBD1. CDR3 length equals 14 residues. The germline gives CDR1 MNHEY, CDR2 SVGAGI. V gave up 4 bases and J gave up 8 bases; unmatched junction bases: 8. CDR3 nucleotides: TGTGCCAGCAGTTTCCGGGACAGCGCCGAGCCCCAGCATTTT. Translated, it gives CASSFRDSAEPQHF.

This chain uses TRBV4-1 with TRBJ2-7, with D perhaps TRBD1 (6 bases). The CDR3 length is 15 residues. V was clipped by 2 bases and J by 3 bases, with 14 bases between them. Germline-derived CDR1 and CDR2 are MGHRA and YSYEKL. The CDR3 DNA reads TGCGCCAGCAGCCAAACGGCAGGGGTGGTCTACGAGCAGTACTTC. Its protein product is CASSQTAGVVYEQYF.

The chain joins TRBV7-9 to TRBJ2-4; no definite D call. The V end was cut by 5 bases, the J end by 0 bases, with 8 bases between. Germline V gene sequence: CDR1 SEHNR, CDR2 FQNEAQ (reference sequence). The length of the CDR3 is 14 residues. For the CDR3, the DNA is TGTGCCAGCAGCCCCGACACAGCCAAAAACATTCAGTACTTC. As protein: CASSPDTAKNIQYF.

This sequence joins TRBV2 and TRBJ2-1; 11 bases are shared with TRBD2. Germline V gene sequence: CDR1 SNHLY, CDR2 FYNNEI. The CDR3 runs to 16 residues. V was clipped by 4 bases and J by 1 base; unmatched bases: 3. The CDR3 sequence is CASSALAGVSYNEQFF. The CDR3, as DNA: TGTGCCAGCAGTGCACTAGCGGGAGTATCCTACAATGAGCAGTTCTTC.

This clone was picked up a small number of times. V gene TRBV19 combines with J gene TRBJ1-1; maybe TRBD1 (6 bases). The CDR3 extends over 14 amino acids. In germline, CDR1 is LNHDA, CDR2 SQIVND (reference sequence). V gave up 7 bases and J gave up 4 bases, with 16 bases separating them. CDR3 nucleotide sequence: TGTGCCAGTATTACCACCGGGACATCCACTGAAGCTTTCTTT. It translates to CASITTGTSTEAFF. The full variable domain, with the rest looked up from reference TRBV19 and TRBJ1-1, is DGGITQSPKYLFRKEGQNVTLSCEQNLNHDAMYWYRQDPGQGLRLIYYSQIVNDFQKGDIAEGYSVSREKKESFPLTVTSAQKNPTAFYLCASITTGTSTEAFFGQGTRLTVV.